A single sample gave rise to the 30 T cell receptor beta chains below, sequenced in a study of cytomegalovirus exposure and HLA in healthy donors. With 60 Vbeta and 13 Jbeta primers, the PCR was carried out. TCRdb's table, derived via immunoSEQ multiplex PCR, lists solely in-frame clones and lacks some. In the table there are fewer than 200,000 clones, approximately 81% of which are singletons. Sequencing was performed on PBMCs. These receptors originate from a man aged 25-45 years in good health and CMV-seropositive.

This clone appeared a few times. The chain has TRBV5-4 and TRBJ1-1; D gene ambiguous. The ends were cut back, 7 bases at V and 4 bases at J, with 14 bases in the middle. Germline V lookup: CDR1 SGHNT, CDR2 YYREEE (reference sequence). CDR3 length equals 13 residues. The CDR3 DNA reads TGTGCCAGCTCCAAGAGCGGCGGCACTGAAGCTTTCTTT. This codes for CASSKSGGTEAFF.

This chain joins TRBV4-3 and TRBJ2-7; tentatively, D is TRBD1 (5 bases). This CDR3 is 15 amino acids long. V was shortened by 0 bases and J by 3 bases, with 12 bases between the two germline ends. The germline gives CDR1 LGHNA, CDR2 YSLEER. The CDR3, as DNA: TGCGCCAGCAGCCAAGATACAGGAGCCCTCTACGAGCAGTACTTC. Translation: CASSQDTGALYEQYF.

This clone was found a few times. The rearrangement links TRBV9 to TRBJ1-1; D perhaps matches TRBD1 (6 bases). This CDR3 contains 14 residues. Germline V gives CDR1 SGDLS, CDR2 YYNGEE. V lost 1 base and J 1 base, leaving 8 bases between the germline ends. The CDR3 coding sequence is TGTGCCAGCAGCGTACAGGGGTGGAACACTGAAGCTTTCTTT. Its protein product is CASSVQGWNTEAFF.

The chain couples TRBV30 to TRBJ1-5, with D unresolved. With 3 bases removed from V and 0 bases from J, the gap between germline ends came to 9 bases. This CDR3 contains 14 residues. Germline lookup yields CDR1 GTSNPN and CDR2 SVGIG (reference sequence). The CDR3, as DNA: TGTGCCTGGAGCGACTTTAGTAGCAATCAGCCCCAGCATTTT. As protein: CAWSDFSSNQPQHF. Complete variable domain (other parts from reference TRBV30 and TRBJ1-5): SQTIHQWPATLVQPVGSPLSLECTVEGTSNPNLYWYRQAAGRGLQLLFYSVGIGQISSEVPQNLSASRPQDRQFILSSKKLLLSDSGFYLCAWSDFSSNQPQHFGDGTRLSIL.

This sequence joins TRBV7-2 and TRBJ1-2; TRBD1 matches at 7 bases. CDR1 and CDR2 from the germline V gene are SGHTA and FQGNSA. V trimming: 6 bases; J trimming: 7 bases; junction bases outside the gene matches: 8. The CDR3 contains 13 residues. CDR3 protein: CASRPTTGSGYTF. The DNA of the CDR3 is TGTGCCAGCAGACCAACGACAGGGTCTGGCTACACCTTC. Full variable domain (outside the CDR3, taken from reference TRBV7-2 and TRBJ1-2): GAGVSQSPSNKVTEKGKDVELRCDPISGHTALYWYRQSLGQGLEFLIYFQGNSAPDKSGLPSDRFSAERTGGSVSTLTIQRTQQEDSAVYLCASRPTTGSGYTFGSGTRLTVV.

About this clone itself: Different DNA sequences within this sample yield the same CDR3. The rearrangement links TRBV5-1 to TRBJ2-5, with a tentative D call TRBD2 (6 bases). The V end lost 0 bases, the J end lost 1 base, and 7 bases lay between the germline ends. CDR3 size: 14 residues. Germline values: CDR1 SGHRS, CDR2 YFSETQ. CDR3 sequence (DNA): TGCGCCAGCAGCTTGGTCGGGGGCCAAGAGACCCAGTACTTC. The encoded protein is CASSLVGGQETQYF.

The chain recombines TRBV5-1 with TRBJ2-3; 9 positions agree with TRBD2. Germline lookup yields CDR1 SGHRS and CDR2 YFSETQ. The CDR3 length is 15 residues. V shed 2 bases, J shed 3 bases, and the junction held 4 bases outside the gene matches. This CDR3 reads CASSFLAGATDTQYF. DNA of the CDR3: TGCGCCAGCAGCTTTTTAGCGGGAGCTACAGATACGCAGTATTTT.

CDR3 sequence: CASSVATSGFVALSYNEQFF. The CDR3 DNA follows: TGTGCCAGCAGCGTAGCGACTAGCGGATTTGTGGCCCTTTCCTACAATGAGCAGTTCTTC. This chain connects TRBV9 to TRBJ2-1, with 9 bases aligning to TRBD2. V dropped 0 bases and J dropped 1; count of bases not matched to a gene: 14. CDR3 length: 20 residues. Germline V gene sequence: CDR1 SGDLS, CDR2 YYNGEE.

The chain joins TRBV7-9 to TRBJ2-1; tentatively, D is TRBD2 (6 bases). Trimming left V 1 base short and J 10 bases short, with 17 bases between. Looked up from germline, CDR1 is SEHNR and CDR2 is FQNEAQ (reference sequence). CDR3 length equals 15 residues. The CDR3 here is CASSLGGVILGEQFF. CDR3 in DNA: TGTGCCAGCAGCTTAGGGGGGGTCATCTTAGGGGAGCAGTTCTTC.

The chain combines TRBV7-2 with TRBJ1-2, with TRBD1 matching over 9 bases. Germline V gene data show CDR1 as SGHTA and CDR2 as FQGNSA. V was clipped by 3 bases and J by 6 bases; unmatched bases: 14. The CDR3 has 17 residues. The CDR3 protein is CASSFPPGQGGLDGYTF. The DNA for the CDR3 is TGTGCCAGCAGCTTTCCTCCGGGACAGGGAGGGTTAGATGGCTACACCTTC.

The chain combines TRBV11-2 with TRBJ1-1; no definite D call. The CDR3 consists of 14 residues. V gave up 1 base and J gave up 4 bases, with 10 bases separating them. CDR1 is SGHAT and CDR2 is FQNNGV in the germline V gene. This CDR3 is CASSLVVAFTEAFF. CDR3 nucleotides: TGTGCCAGCAGCTTAGTAGTAGCGTTCACTGAAGCTTTCTTT.

This chain connects TRBV4-1 to TRBJ1-5; D remains ambiguous. CDR3 length: 17 amino acids. Germline V gene sequence: CDR1 MGHRA, CDR2 YSYEKL. The V end was cut by 0 bases, the J end by 0 bases, with 12 bases between. CDR3 amino acids: CASSQDRLLYSNQPQHF. CDR3 nucleotides: TGCGCCAGCAGCCAAGATCGTCTCTTGTATAGCAATCAGCCCCAGCATTTT.

The chain has TRBV9 and TRBJ1-1; no reliable D call. V was trimmed by 4 bases and J by 1 base, leaving 11 bases between them. The CDR3 consists of 14 residues. The V gene's germline CDR1 is SGDLS and CDR2 YYNGEE. The CDR3 loop reads CASSRRVENTEAFF. As DNA, the CDR3 is TGTGCCAGCAGCAGGAGGGTCGAGAACACTGAAGCTTTCTTT.

The rearrangement links TRBV11-1 to TRBJ1-1; 7 bases map to TRBD1. The V segment lost 4 bases and the J segment 4 bases; nucleotides outside the gene matches: 6. CDR3 length: 14 amino acids. The V gene's germline CDR1 is SGHAT and CDR2 FQDESV (reference sequence). CDR3: CASSSDRDATEAFF. The CDR3 region has the DNA TGTGCCAGCAGCTCAGACAGGGATGCCACTGAAGCTTTCTTT.

CDR3 protein: CASSESGARYNEQFF. The CDR3 coding sequence is TGTGCCAGCAGCGAGAGCGGCGCCCGCTACAATGAGCAGTTCTTC. This sequence joins TRBV9 and TRBJ2-1; a possible D gene is TRBD2 (5 bases). Germline assignment: CDR1 SGDLS and CDR2 YYNGEE. The CDR3 is 15 amino acids. Trimming pared 3 bases from V and 3 bases from J, leaving 13 bases between.

This chain links TRBV11-2 with TRBJ2-7; 7 bases map to TRBD2. CDR3 length equals 13 residues. Germline V gene data show CDR1 as SGHAT and CDR2 as FQNNGV. V was pared by 4 bases and J by 1 base, with 1 base of the junction left unmatched. CDR3 sequence (DNA): TGTGCCAGCAGCTGGGGGGGGTCCTACGAGCAGTACTTC. Protein sequence: CASSWGGSYEQYF.

The chain employs TRBV7-9 and TRBJ2-3; 8 nucleotides line up with TRBD1. Germline V gene sequence: CDR1 SEHNR, CDR2 FQNEAQ (reference sequence). The CDR3 covers 15 residues. V shed 5 bases, J shed 1 base, and the junction held 5 bases outside the gene matches. The DNA of the CDR3 is TGTGCCAGCAGCAGCAGGGGGCGCGGCACAGATACGCAGTATTTT. Amino acid sequence: CASSSRGRGTDTQYF.

The chain links TRBV4-1 to TRBJ2-7; D is undetermined. Trimming stripped 0 bases from V and 1 base from J, with 4 bases between. This CDR3 comprises 13 residues. Germline assignment: CDR1 MGHRA and CDR2 YSYEKL. The CDR3 region is CASSQDRSYEQYF. The CDR3 DNA is TGCGCCAGCAGCCAAGACAGGTCCTACGAGCAGTACTTC.

The CDR3 here is CASSLEGLSSYEQYF. The CDR3 nucleotides read TGTGCCAGCAGCTTAGAGGGACTTAGCTCCTACGAGCAGTACTTC. V is TRBV7-2 and J is TRBJ2-7, with a possible D match to TRBD2 (6 bases). The germline V gene encodes CDR1 SGHTA and CDR2 FQGNSA. V was pared by 1 base and J by 0 bases, with 10 bases between. CDR3 length equals 15 residues.

V and J are TRBV4-1 and TRBJ2-2, with TRBD2 matching 7 bases. V gave up 0 bases and J gave up 3 bases; unmatched junction bases: 7. CDR1 and CDR2 from the germline V gene are MGHRA and YSYEKL. The CDR3 is 17 residues long. In DNA, the CDR3 is TGCGCCAGCAGCCAAGACCGCGCGGGAGATCACACCGGGGAGCTGTTTTTT. Protein sequence: CASSQDRAGDHTGELFF.

As for this clone: At the DNA level, this CDR3 is encoded by other sequences in the same sample as well. This chain links TRBV11-3 with TRBJ1-1; D not certain. CDR1 is SGHNT, CDR2 YENEEA, per germline. The CDR3 has 13 residues. V was cut by 2 bases and J by 2 bases, with 6 bases left in between. CDR3 sequence reads: CASSLTGNTEAFF. CDR3 DNA: TGTGCCAGCAGCTTAACGGGTAACACTGAAGCTTTCTTT.

The rearrangement joins TRBV11-2 to TRBJ1-1; D not resolved. Trimming stripped 5 bases from V and 1 base from J, with 14 bases between. This CDR3 is built from 15 residues. The germline CDR1 and CDR2 sequences are SGHAT and FQNNGV. DNA for the CDR3: TGTGCCAGCAGCCTAGGGCAGGTCCCGAACACTGAAGCTTTCTTT. Protein product: CASSLGQVPNTEAFF.

This chain connects TRBV7-2 to TRBJ2-1, with D perhaps TRBD2 (6 bases). This CDR3 spans 15 amino acids. Germline loops: CDR1 SGHTA, CDR2 FQGNSA. The V gene lost 3 bases and the J gene lost 7 bases, with 16 bases spanning the gap. The chain's CDR3 is CASSFFGGANNEQFF. For the CDR3, the DNA is TGTGCCAGCAGCTTCTTCGGCGGGGCGAATAATGAGCAGTTCTTC. The whole variable domain, filled in from reference TRBV7-2 and TRBJ2-1, reads GAGVSQSPSNKVTEKGKDVELRCDPISGHTALYWYRQSLGQGLEFLIYFQGNSAPDKSGLPSDRFSAERTGGSVSTLTIQRTQQEDSAVYLCASSFFGGANNEQFFGPGTRLTVL.

The chain uses TRBV5-5 and TRBJ2-7; 9 bases are shared with TRBD1. Per germline, CDR1 SGHKS and CDR2 YYEKEE (reference sequence). The ends lost 3 bases at V and 5 bases at J; junction bases unmatched: 9. The CDR3 spans 15 residues. The chain's CDR3 is CASSSEGQGIHEQYV. CDR3 sequence (DNA): TGTGCCAGCAGCTCCGAGGGACAGGGAATCCACGAGCAGTACGTC.

The chain links TRBV18 to TRBJ2-1; D perhaps matches TRBD2 (5 bases). Trimming shortened V by 2 bases and J by 1 base, and 12 bases separated the two germline ends. Germline CDR1 reads KGHSH; CDR2 reads LQKENI. This CDR3 has 16 residues. The CDR3 DNA is TGTGCCAGCTCACCAGAGGCGGGCCCATCCTACAATGAGCAGTTCTTC. Residues: CASSPEAGPSYNEQFF.

The chain couples TRBV19 to TRBJ1-2; D is unclear. V lost 7 bases, J lost 6 bases, and 21 bases lay in between. The germline V gene encodes CDR1 LNHDA and CDR2 SQIVND (reference sequence). The CDR3 is made up of 15 amino acids. The CDR3 loop reads CASTLAGVRGDGYTF. The DNA for the CDR3 is TGTGCCAGTACCCTGGCCGGGGTCCGGGGTGATGGCTACACCTTC. The full variable domain, in which reference TRBV19 and TRBJ1-2 provide the parts outside the CDR3, is DGGITQSPKYLFRKEGQNVTLSCEQNLNHDAMYWYRQDPGQGLRLIYYSQIVNDFQKGDIAEGYSVSREKKESFPLTVTSAQKNPTAFYLCASTLAGVRGDGYTFGSGTRLTVV.

This clone came up once. The chain is built from TRBV6-5 and TRBJ2-2; no definite D call. V lost 2 bases and J 4 bases, leaving 11 bases between the germline ends. The germline gives CDR1 MNHEY, CDR2 SVGAGI. CDR3 length: 15 amino acids. The CDR3 sequence is CASSYKWASTGELFF. The CDR3, as DNA: TGTGCCAGCAGTTACAAGTGGGCGAGCACCGGGGAGCTGTTTTTT.

The rearrangement links TRBV29-1 to TRBJ1-2; D is ambiguous. The CDR3 spans 13 residues. Germline V gene lookup returns CDR1 SQVTM and CDR2 ANQGSEA. The ends were cut back, 1 base at V and 7 bases at J, with 13 bases in the middle. The CDR3 region has the DNA TGCAGCGTTGAAGTCAGCAAAACGGGTGGCTACACCTTC. Protein sequence: CSVEVSKTGGYTF.

The chain couples TRBV7-9 to TRBJ2-5, with TRBD2 matching 10 bases. The CDR3 spans 15 residues. V was pared by 5 bases and J by 2 bases, with 5 bases of the junction left unmatched. Per the germline V gene, CDR1 is SEHNR and CDR2 is FQNEAQ (reference sequence). The CDR3 DNA reads as TGTGCCAGCAGCCTAAGCGGGAGGGCACAAGAGACCCAGTACTTC. Encoded protein: CASSLSGRAQETQYF. Variable domain in full (rest from reference TRBV7-9 and TRBJ2-5): DTGVSQNPRHKITKRGQNVTFRCDPISEHNRLYWYRQTLGQGPEFLTYFQNEAQLEKSRLLSDRFSAERPKGSFSTLEIQRTEQGDSAMYLCASSLSGRAQETQYFGPGTRLLVL.

The chain carries TRBV5-1 and TRBJ1-4, with 10 nucleotides matching TRBD1. CDR1 and CDR2 from the germline V gene are SGHRS and YFSETQ. The CDR3 has 18 amino acids. The J segment lost 0 bases and the V segment lost 4 bases, leaving 9 bases of the junction unmatched. Here the CDR3 DNA reads TGCGCCAGCAGCCCCTGGGGACAGGGGCTTGCAACTAATGAAAAACTGTTTTTT. Protein: CASSPWGQGLATNEKLFF. Using reference TRBV5-1 and TRBJ1-4 for the parts outside the CDR3, the full variable domain is KAGVTQTPRYLIKTRGQQVTLSCSPISGHRSVSWYQQTPGQGLQFLFEYFSETQRNKGNFPGRFSGRQFSNSRSEMNVSTLELGDSALYLCASSPWGQGLATNEKLFFGSGTQLSVL.